Below, 26 T cell receptor beta chains from the same sample are listed, as sequenced in a study of CD8+ T cells in alopecia areata. Once RNA had been extracted, it was reverse transcribed into cDNA to act as the sequencing template. Using immunoSEQ multiplex PCR, the repertoire was profiled, and TCRdb retains in-frame clones only, with some absent. The sample holds 250,000 to 300,000 clones, roughly 64% seen once. The treatment was: oral pan-JAK inhibitor, 5-10 mg twice daily. This specimen was CD4+ T cells sorted from blood, taken at week 24, from a patient treated with tofacitinib. Receptors were obtained from a human donor with alopecia areata.

The rearrangement joins TRBV10-3 to TRBJ2-3; D is perhaps TRBD1 or TRBD2 (5 bases each). V was clipped by 8 bases and J by 0 bases, with 12 bases between them. This CDR3 has 14 amino acids. CDR1 and CDR2 (germline): ENHRY, SYGVKD. The CDR3 sequence: CAIARGPSTDTQYF. The CDR3 bases are TGTGCCATCGCCCGGGGACCTAGCACAGATACGCAGTATTTT.

This chain links TRBV5-6 with TRBJ2-3; no clear D gene. In germline, CDR1 is SGHDT, CDR2 YYEEEE. The ends were cut back, 1 base at V and 6 bases at J, with 3 bases in the middle. The CDR3 has 11 residues. The CDR3: CASSLSDTQYF. The CDR3 DNA reads TGTGCCAGCAGCTTGTCGGATACGCAGTATTTT.

The rearrangement joins TRBV6-5 to TRBJ1-4; 12 bases align to TRBD1. V lost 4 bases and J lost 8; bases outside the gene matches: 8. The CDR3 contains 16 residues. In germline, CDR1 is MNHEY, CDR2 SVGAGI. The CDR3 sequence is CASSFGTGGAGEKLFF. In nucleotides, the CDR3 is TGTGCCAGCAGTTTCGGGACAGGGGGCGCAGGGGAAAAACTGTTTTTT.

A single count supports this clone. This chain uses TRBV30 with TRBJ2-1, with D perhaps given as TRBD1 or TRBD2 (6 bases each). The CDR3 loop spans 14 amino acids. CDR1 is GTSNPN, CDR2 SVGIG, per germline (reference sequence). Trimming cost V 3 bases and J 3 bases, with 12 bases left between them. The CDR3 DNA follows: TGTGCCTGGAGCGGGGGCCTTTACTACAATGAGCAGTTCTTC. Its translation: CAWSGGLYYNEQFF.

V usage is TRBV30 and J usage is TRBJ1-5; D is unresolved. V lost 2 bases and J lost 4, with 9 bases in between. The CDR3 extends over 13 amino acids. Germline CDR1 reads GTSNPN; CDR2 reads SVGIG (reference sequence). The CDR3 bases are TGTGCCTGGAGTCGAGGGAGGAATCAGCCCCAGCATTTT. This codes for CAWSRGRNQPQHF.

As regards this clone: The same CDR3 arises from other DNA sequences in this sample as well. The chain couples TRBV30 to TRBJ1-5, with D maybe TRBD1 (6 bases). The CDR3 is 13 amino acids. Trimming removed 3 bases at V and 2 bases at J, with 8 bases between. The germline V gene encodes CDR1 GTSNPN and CDR2 SVGIG (reference sequence). The CDR3 loop reads CAWSAGGNQPQHF. The DNA of the CDR3 is TGTGCCTGGAGCGCAGGGGGCAATCAGCCCCAGCATTTT.

The chain combines TRBV4-1 with TRBJ2-5; the D gene is possibly TRBD1 (7 bases). CDR3 length: 16 amino acids. Trimming shortened V by 1 base and J by 5 bases, and 17 bases separated the two germline ends. Germline loops: CDR1 MGHRA, CDR2 YSYEKL. CDR3 nucleotides: TGCGCCAGCAGCCAAGGAGGGCGGGGCAGGGGGGAGACCCAGTACTTC. Amino acids: CASSQGGRGRGETQYF.

The J gene is TRBJ2-5, the V gene TRBV29-1; 9 bases agree with TRBD2. With V trimmed by 6 bases and J by 1 base, 3 bases remained unmatched. Germline CDR1 and CDR2: SQVTM and ANQGSEA. The CDR3 has 13 residues. CDR3 DNA: TGCAGCGTCTTGACTAGCGGCCAAGAGACCCAGTACTTC. Amino acid sequence: CSVLTSGQETQYF.

The chain couples TRBV4-2 to TRBJ2-5, with 10 nucleotides matching TRBD1. The V gene's germline CDR1 is LGHNA and CDR2 YNFKEQ. The CDR3 contains 15 residues. J gave up 5 bases and V 5 bases, and 8 bases lay outside the gene matches. CDR3 nucleotides: TGTGCCAGCAGCTCACCGGGACAGGGGCGGGAGACCCAGTACTTC. It codes for CASSSPGQGRETQYF.

This sequence joins TRBV7-2 and TRBJ2-7; no definite D call. The CDR3 covers 16 residues. CDR1 and CDR2 (germline): SGHTA, FQGNSA. Trimming took off 1 base at V and 0 bases at J, with 13 bases between the two ends. The CDR3 coding sequence is TGTGCCAGCAGCTTAGACAGCGTCGCTAGCTCCTACGAGCAGTACTTC. It is translated as CASSLDSVASSYEQYF.

The gene calls are TRBV7-9 and TRBJ2-7; D is uncertain. Per the germline V gene, CDR1 is SEHNR and CDR2 is FQNEAQ (reference sequence). V was pared by 1 base and J by 1 base, with 5 bases between. The CDR3 has 13 residues. The CDR3 bases are TGTGCCAGCAGCTTAGGGGCTTCCTACGAGCAGTACTTC. It yields the protein CASSLGASYEQYF. The full variable domain, rest sourced from reference TRBV7-9 and TRBJ2-7, is DTGVSQNPRHKITKRGQNVTFRCDPISEHNRLYWYRQTLGQGPEFLTYFQNEAQLEKSRLLSDRFSAERPKGSFSTLEIQRTEQGDSAMYLCASSLGASYEQYFGPGTRLTVT.

V usage is TRBV30 and J usage is TRBJ1-1, with 7 bases matching TRBD1. Unmatched junction bases numbered 1, after V lost 3 bases and J lost 0 bases. From germline, CDR1 is GTSNPN and CDR2 SVGIG (reference sequence). The CDR3 contains 13 residues. CDR3 sequence: CAWRDRMNTEAFF. The DNA for the CDR3 is TGTGCCTGGAGGGACAGGATGAACACTGAAGCTTTCTTT. Together with reference TRBV30 and TRBJ1-1, the CDR3 gives the full variable domain: SQTIHQWPATLVQPVGSPLSLECTVEGTSNPNLYWYRQAAGRGLQLLFYSVGIGQISSEVPQNLSASRPQDRQFILSSKKLLLSDSGFYLCAWRDRMNTEAFFGQGTRLTVV.

The chain uses TRBV30 and TRBJ1-6, with D hard to call. The V gene's germline CDR1 is GTSNPN and CDR2 SVGIG (reference sequence). This CDR3 comprises 15 residues. V lost 0 bases, J lost 1 base, and 7 bases lay in between. The CDR3 region is CAWSVSSSYNSPLHF. The CDR3 DNA is TGTGCCTGGAGTGTATCGAGTTCCTATAATTCACCCCTCCACTTT.

This rearrangement joins TRBV10-3 to TRBJ2-5; TRBD1 matches 9 bases. The length of the CDR3 is 14 residues. J was trimmed by 7 bases and V by 4 bases; bases with no gene match: 7. Germline V gives CDR1 ENHRY, CDR2 SYGVKD. The CDR3 bases are TGTGCCATCAGTGGGACAGGGGAGGGGGGGACCCAGTACTTC. Its protein is CAISGTGEGGTQYF.

V is TRBV5-1 and J is TRBJ2-7, with 9 bases lining up with TRBD1. This CDR3 has 15 amino acids. CDR1 is SGHRS and CDR2 is YFSETQ in the germline V gene. V was pared by 3 bases and J by 2 bases, with 6 bases of the junction left unmatched. CDR3 DNA sequence: TGCGCCAGCAGCTGGGACAGGGATTCCGCCTACGAGCAGTACTTC. Translation: CASSWDRDSAYEQYF. The full variable domain, with the rest looked up from reference TRBV5-1 and TRBJ2-7, is KAGVTQTPRYLIKTRGQQVTLSCSPISGHRSVSWYQQTPGQGLQFLFEYFSETQRNKGNFPGRFSGRQFSNSRSEMNVSTLELGDSALYLCASSWDRDSAYEQYFGPGTRLTVT.

This clone was picked up one time. The gene calls are TRBV5-1 and TRBJ2-2; D is uncertain. The germline V and J ends were trimmed by 1 base and 5 bases, with 6 bases remaining between them. There are 13 residues in the CDR3. Germline loops: CDR1 SGHRS, CDR2 YFSETQ. In DNA, the CDR3 is TGCGCCAGCAGCTTGCAGGTTACCGGGGAGCTGTTTTTT. This translates into CASSLQVTGELFF.

The chain uses TRBV12-5 and TRBJ2-5; 12 bases line up with TRBD2. CDR1 is LGHNT and CDR2 is FRNRAP in the germline V gene. The CDR3 covers 18 residues. V gave up 4 bases and J gave up 2 bases; unmatched junction bases: 11. The CDR3 reads CASGSLTSGGPLQETQYF. The DNA for the CDR3 is TGTGCTAGTGGTTCCCTGACTAGCGGGGGACCCCTTCAAGAGACCCAGTACTTC.

Worth noting for this clone: This sample includes further DNA sequences coding for the same CDR3. V gene TRBV5-6 combines with J gene TRBJ1-6; D is unresolved. V dropped 5 bases and J dropped 7 bases, with 16 bases sitting between them. In germline, CDR1 is SGHDT, CDR2 YYEEEE. This CDR3 spans 15 amino acids. DNA for the CDR3: TGTGCCAGCAGTCTGGCCGTACGGACGAATTCACCCCTCCACTTT. It encodes CASSLAVRTNSPLHF.

This clone was found a few times. The chain is built from TRBV28 and TRBJ2-6; 8 positions match TRBD1. CDR3 length: 15 amino acids. CDR1 and CDR2 from the germline V gene are MDHEN and SYDVKM. Trimming removed 7 bases from V and 0 bases from J; junction bases left unmatched: 2. DNA for the CDR3: TGTGCCAGCACAGGGGGCAGCTCTGGGGCCAACGTCCTGACTTTC. Its protein is CASTGGSSGANVLTF.

J is TRBJ1-1 and V is TRBV23-1, with D unclear. TRBV23-1 is filed as an ORF, its function uncertain. The CDR3 contains 14 residues. The V end was cut by 0 bases, the J end by 2 bases, with 7 bases between. Here the CDR3 DNA reads TGCGCCAGCAGTCAATCGGTTCACAACACTGAAGCTTTCTTT. This translates into CASSQSVHNTEAFF.

Only a few counts were recorded for this clone. The V call is TRBV5-1, the J call TRBJ2-7, with D maybe TRBD1 (7 bases). Per the germline V gene, CDR1 is SGHRS and CDR2 is YFSETQ. The CDR3 is 15 amino acids. The V gene lost 4 bases and the J gene lost 7 bases, with 21 bases spanning the gap. The CDR3 DNA is TGCGCCAGCAGCGGGGGGACAGACACTACGTATGAGCAGTACTTC. Translated, it gives CASSGGTDTTYEQYF.

The chain carries TRBV15 and TRBJ1-5; tentative D call: TRBD1 (5 bases). Trimming removed 1 base at V and 5 bases at J, with 9 bases between. This CDR3 spans 14 amino acids. The V gene's germline CDR1 is LNHNV and CDR2 YYDKDF (reference sequence). The DNA of the CDR3 is TGTGCCACCAGCAGAGGTCGGGGGGATCAGCCCCAGCATTTT. This encodes CATSRGRGDQPQHF.

This sequence joins TRBV9 and TRBJ2-1, with 15 nucleotides matching TRBD2. CDR1 is SGDLS and CDR2 is YYNGEE in the germline V gene. The CDR3 length is 14 residues. The V gene end was trimmed by 3 bases and the J gene end by 9 bases; junction bases not matched to a gene: 1. The CDR3 region is CASSGTSGGVEQFF. The CDR3 bases are TGTGCCAGCAGCGGGACTAGCGGGGGGGTTGAGCAGTTCTTC.

The V and J genes are TRBV30 and TRBJ1-2, with a tentative D call TRBD1 (5 bases). Germline-derived CDR1 and CDR2 are GTSNPN and SVGIG (reference sequence). This CDR3 comprises 13 residues. V lost 3 bases to trimming and J lost 8 bases, with 16 bases between them. CDR3 region: CAWRVREVSGYTF. CDR3 in DNA: TGTGCCTGGAGGGTCAGGGAGGTGAGCGGCTACACCTTC.

This rearrangement joins TRBV10-3 to TRBJ2-2; TRBD2 matches 10 bases. Losses at the gene ends were 8 bases for V and 7 bases for J; bases not matched to a gene: 19. Looked up from germline, CDR1 is ENHRY and CDR2 is SYGVKD. The CDR3 spans 18 residues. The chain's CDR3 is CAISPEGTSVTSNGELFF. The DNA for the CDR3 is TGTGCCATCTCTCCCGAGGGGACTAGCGTCACCTCCAACGGGGAGCTGTTTTTT.

J is TRBJ1-6 and V is TRBV6-5; D may be TRBD1 (5 bases). Trimming pared 4 bases from V and 9 bases from J, leaving 13 bases between. Germline CDR1 reads MNHEY; CDR2 reads SVGAGI. CDR3 length equals 14 residues. DNA for the CDR3: TGTGCCAGCAGTTTGAGGCAGGGTGTTTCACCCCTCCACTTT. This codes for CASSLRQGVSPLHF.